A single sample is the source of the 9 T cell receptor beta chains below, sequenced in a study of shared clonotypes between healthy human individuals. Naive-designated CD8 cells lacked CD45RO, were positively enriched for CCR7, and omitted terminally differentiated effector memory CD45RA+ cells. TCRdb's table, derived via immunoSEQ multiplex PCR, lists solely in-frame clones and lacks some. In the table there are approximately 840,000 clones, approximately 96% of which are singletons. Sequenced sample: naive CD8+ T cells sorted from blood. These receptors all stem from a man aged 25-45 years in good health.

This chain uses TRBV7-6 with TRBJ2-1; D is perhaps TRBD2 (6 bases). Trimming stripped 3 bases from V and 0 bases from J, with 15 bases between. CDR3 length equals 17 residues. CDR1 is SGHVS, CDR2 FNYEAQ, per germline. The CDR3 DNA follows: TGTGCCAGCAGCTTCCCTGGGGACTCTAGCTCCTACAATGAGCAGTTCTTC. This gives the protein CASSFPGDSSSYNEQFF.

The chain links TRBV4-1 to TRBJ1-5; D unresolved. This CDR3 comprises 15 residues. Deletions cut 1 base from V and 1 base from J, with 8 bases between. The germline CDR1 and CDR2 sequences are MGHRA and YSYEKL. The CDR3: CASSQAPGSNQPQHF. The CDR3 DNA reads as TGCGCCAGCAGCCAAGCCCCGGGAAGCAATCAGCCCCAGCATTTT.

DNA of the CDR3: TGTGCCAGCACTTTCACCCGGACTGAAGCTTTCTTT. Translated, it gives CASTFTRTEAFF. The V and J genes are TRBV7-9 and TRBJ1-1; D unclear. This CDR3 has 12 amino acids. V gave up 7 bases and J gave up 5 bases, with 11 bases separating them. Germline V CDR1 and CDR2: SEHNR, FQNEAQ (reference sequence).

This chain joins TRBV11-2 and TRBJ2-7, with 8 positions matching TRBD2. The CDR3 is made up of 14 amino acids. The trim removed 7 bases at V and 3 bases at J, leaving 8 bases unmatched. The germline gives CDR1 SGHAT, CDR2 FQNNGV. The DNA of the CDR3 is TGTGCCAGCAACCCGGGACTAGGGGTCTACGAGCAGTACTTC. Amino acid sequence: CASNPGLGVYEQYF.

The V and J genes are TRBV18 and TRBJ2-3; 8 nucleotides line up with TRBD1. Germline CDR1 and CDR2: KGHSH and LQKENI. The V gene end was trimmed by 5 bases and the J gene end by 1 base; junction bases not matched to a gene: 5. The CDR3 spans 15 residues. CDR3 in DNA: TGTGCCAGCTCATTGCCGGGACAGGGCACAGATACGCAGTATTTT. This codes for CASSLPGQGTDTQYF.

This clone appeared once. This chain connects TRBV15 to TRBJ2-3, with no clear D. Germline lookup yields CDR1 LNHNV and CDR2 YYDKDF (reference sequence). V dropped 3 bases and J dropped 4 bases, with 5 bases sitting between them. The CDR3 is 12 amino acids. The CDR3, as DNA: TGTGCCACCAGCAGTATTTCAGATACGCAGTATTTT. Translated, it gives CATSSISDTQYF.

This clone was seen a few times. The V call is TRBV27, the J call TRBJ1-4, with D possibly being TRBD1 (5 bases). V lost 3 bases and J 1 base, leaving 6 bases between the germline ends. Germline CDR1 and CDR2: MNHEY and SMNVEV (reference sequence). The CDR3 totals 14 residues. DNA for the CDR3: TGTGCCAGCAGTTTGACAGTAACTAATGAAAAACTGTTTTTT. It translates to CASSLTVTNEKLFF.

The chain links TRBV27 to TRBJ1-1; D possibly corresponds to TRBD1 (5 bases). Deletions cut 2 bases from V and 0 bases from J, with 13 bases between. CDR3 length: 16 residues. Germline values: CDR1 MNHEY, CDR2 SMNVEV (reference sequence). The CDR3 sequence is CASSLRAGRVNTEAFF. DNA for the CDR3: TGTGCCAGCAGTTTACGGGCAGGGCGAGTGAACACTGAAGCTTTCTTT.

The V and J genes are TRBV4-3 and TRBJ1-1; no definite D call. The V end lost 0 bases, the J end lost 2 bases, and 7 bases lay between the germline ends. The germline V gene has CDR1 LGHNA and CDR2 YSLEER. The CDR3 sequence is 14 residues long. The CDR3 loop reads CASSQDGENTEAFF. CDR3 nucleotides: TGCGCCAGCAGCCAAGATGGGGAAAACACTGAAGCTTTCTTT.